This T cell receptor beta chain came from a study of T cell responses to AZD1222 COVID-19 vaccine. CDR1 is SGHRS and CDR2 is YFSETQ in the germline V gene. CDR3 length: 15 amino acids. The J segment lost 3 bases and the V segment lost 3 bases, leaving 4 bases of the junction unmatched. About this clone: Its antigen remains unknown.

Sequencing was performed with immunoSEQ multiplex PCR; in TCRdb, only in-frame clones are kept and a portion is missing. In the table there are about 120,000 clones, roughly 90% of which are singletons. Study conclusions and caveats: At study baseline, merely six AZD1222 recipients were seropositive.

The genes are TRBV5-1 and TRBJ1-4; 8 nucleotides align to TRBD1. The specimen was peripheral blood, collected on day 0 of AZD1222 vaccination. This receptor was obtained from an adult in good health. CDR3 coding DNA: TGCGCCAGCAGCTCACCGGGACAGGCTAATGAAAAACTGTTTTTT. It yields the protein CASSSPGQANEKLFF.